This record concerns one T cell receptor beta chain sequence. The trim removed 2 bases at V and 2 bases at J, leaving 7 bases unmatched. The germline CDR1 and CDR2 sequences are SGHNT and YYREEE (reference sequence). The CDR3 contains 17 residues. Here immunoSEQ multiplex PCR was the method, and the copy in TCRdb shows in-frame clones only, minus some. The data hold about 60,000 clones, with roughly 94% observed a single time. The data belong to a study of human versus mouse CDR3 diversity and MHC coevolution. The rearrangement uses TRBV5-4 and TRBJ2-1, with 10 bases that match TRBD2. Sequenced material: naive CD4+ T cells from blood. This sample's subset: CD45RO-negative CD62L-positive naive CD4 T cells. This receptor was obtained from a person in their 60s in good health. CDR3 nucleotide sequence: TGTGCCAGCAGCTTCAGTAGCGGGAGGACGACCTACAATGAGCAGTTCTTC. Amino acids: CASSFSSGRTTYNEQFF.